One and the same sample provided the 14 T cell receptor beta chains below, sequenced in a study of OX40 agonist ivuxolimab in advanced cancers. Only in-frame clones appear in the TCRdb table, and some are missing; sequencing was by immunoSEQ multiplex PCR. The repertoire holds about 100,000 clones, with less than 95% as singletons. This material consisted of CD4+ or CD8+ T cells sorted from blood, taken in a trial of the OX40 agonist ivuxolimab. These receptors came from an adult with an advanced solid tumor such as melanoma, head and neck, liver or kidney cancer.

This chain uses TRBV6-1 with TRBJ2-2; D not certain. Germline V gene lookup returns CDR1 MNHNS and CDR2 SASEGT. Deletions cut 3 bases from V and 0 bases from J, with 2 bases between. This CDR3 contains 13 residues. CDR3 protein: CASSDTNTGELFF. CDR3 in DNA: TGTGCCAGCAGTGATACGAACACCGGGGAGCTGTTTTTT.

Written as DNA, the CDR3 is TGTGCCTGGAGCGATGAAAAACTGTTTTTT. It translates to CAWSDEKLFF. The chain combines TRBV30 with TRBJ1-4; D gene unclear. Looked up from germline, CDR1 is GTSNPN and CDR2 is SVGIG (reference sequence). The CDR3 totals 10 residues. V was trimmed by 3 bases and J by 6 bases, leaving 2 bases between them.

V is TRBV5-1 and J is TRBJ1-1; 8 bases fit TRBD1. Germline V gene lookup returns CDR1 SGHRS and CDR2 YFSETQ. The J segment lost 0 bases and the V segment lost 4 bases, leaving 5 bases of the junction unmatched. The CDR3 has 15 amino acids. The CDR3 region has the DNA TGCGCCAGCAGCCGGACAGGGATCATGAACACTGAAGCTTTCTTT. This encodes CASSRTGIMNTEAFF.

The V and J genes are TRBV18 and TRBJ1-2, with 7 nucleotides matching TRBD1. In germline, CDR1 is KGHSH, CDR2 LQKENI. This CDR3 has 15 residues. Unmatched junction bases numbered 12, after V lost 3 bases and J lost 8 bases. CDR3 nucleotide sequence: TGTGCCAGCTCACCTCGGACAGGAAATTTAGGGGGCTACACCTTC. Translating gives CASSPRTGNLGGYTF.

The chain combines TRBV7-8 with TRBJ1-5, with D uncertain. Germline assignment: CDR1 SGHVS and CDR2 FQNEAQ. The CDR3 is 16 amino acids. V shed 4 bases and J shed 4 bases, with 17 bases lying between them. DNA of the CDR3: TGTGCCAGCAGCTCCCTTAGATTCGCCCTGAATCAGCCCCAGCATTTT. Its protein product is CASSSLRFALNQPQHF.

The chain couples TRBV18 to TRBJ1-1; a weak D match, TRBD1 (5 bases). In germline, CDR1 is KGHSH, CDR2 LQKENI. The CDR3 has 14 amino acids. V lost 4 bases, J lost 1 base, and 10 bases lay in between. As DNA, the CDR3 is TGTGCCAGCTCACTCTCGACAGAGAACACTGAAGCTTTCTTT. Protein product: CASSLSTENTEAFF.

The CDR3: CASTRQGATEAFF. The CDR3 bases are TGTGCCAGCACCCGACAGGGGGCTACTGAAGCTTTCTTT. This chain joins TRBV6-6 and TRBJ1-1, with 10 bases lining up with TRBD1. This CDR3 is 13 amino acids long. Germline V gene sequence: CDR1 MNHNY, CDR2 SVGAGI (reference sequence). Unmatched junction bases numbered 4, after V lost 7 bases and J lost 5 bases.

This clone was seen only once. The CDR3 is CASSGKTGATYEQYF. The CDR3 DNA reads as TGTGCCAGCAGCGGAAAGACAGGAGCCACCTACGAGCAGTACTTC. The chain combines TRBV9 with TRBJ2-7; possibly TRBD1 for D (6 bases). Germline V gene sequence: CDR1 SGDLS, CDR2 YYNGEE. The CDR3 spans 15 residues. V gave up 3 bases and J gave up 2 bases, with 15 bases separating them.

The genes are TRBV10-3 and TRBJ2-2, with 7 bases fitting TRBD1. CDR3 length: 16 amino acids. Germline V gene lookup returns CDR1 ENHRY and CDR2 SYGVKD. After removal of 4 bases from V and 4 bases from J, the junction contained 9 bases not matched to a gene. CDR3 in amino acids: CAISATGFASTGELFF. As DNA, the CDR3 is TGTGCCATCAGTGCGACAGGGTTCGCGAGCACCGGGGAGCTGTTTTTT.

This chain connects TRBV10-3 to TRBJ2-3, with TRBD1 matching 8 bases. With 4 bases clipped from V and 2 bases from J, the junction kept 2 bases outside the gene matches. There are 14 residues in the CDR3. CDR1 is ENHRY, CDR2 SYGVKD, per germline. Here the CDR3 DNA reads TGTGCCATCAGTGTGGGACAGGACACAGATACGCAGTATTTT. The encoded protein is CAISVGQDTDTQYF.

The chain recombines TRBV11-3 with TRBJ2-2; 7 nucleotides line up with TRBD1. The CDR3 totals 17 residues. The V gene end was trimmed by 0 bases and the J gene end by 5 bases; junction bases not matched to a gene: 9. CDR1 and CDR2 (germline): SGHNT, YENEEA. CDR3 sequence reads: CASSLEGRGSATGELFF. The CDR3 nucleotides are TGTGCCAGCAGCTTAGAGGGCAGGGGGTCTGCGACCGGGGAGCTGTTTTTT.

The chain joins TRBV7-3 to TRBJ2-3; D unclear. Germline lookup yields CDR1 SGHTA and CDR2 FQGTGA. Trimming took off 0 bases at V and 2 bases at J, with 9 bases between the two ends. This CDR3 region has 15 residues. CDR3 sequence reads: CASSLTPQLTDTQYF. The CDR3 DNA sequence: TGTGCCAGCAGCTTAACTCCCCAGCTCACAGATACGCAGTATTTT.

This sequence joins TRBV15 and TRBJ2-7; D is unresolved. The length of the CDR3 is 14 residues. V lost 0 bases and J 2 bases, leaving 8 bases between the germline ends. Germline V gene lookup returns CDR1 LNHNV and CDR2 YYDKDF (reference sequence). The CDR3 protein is CATSRDPGPYEQYF. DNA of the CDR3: TGTGCCACCAGCAGAGACCCAGGCCCCTACGAGCAGTACTTC.

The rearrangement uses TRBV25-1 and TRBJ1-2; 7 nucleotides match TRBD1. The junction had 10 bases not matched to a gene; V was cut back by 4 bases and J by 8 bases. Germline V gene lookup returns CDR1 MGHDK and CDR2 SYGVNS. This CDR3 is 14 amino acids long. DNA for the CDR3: TGTGCCAGCAGTGGAGGGACAGAGACTAGGGGCTACACCTTC. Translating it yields CASSGGTETRGYTF.